This T cell receptor beta chain was documented in a study of blood T cell repertoires in COVID-19. Study-wide context: Samples taken during acute and convalescent COVID-19 were collected in the United States, Italy and Spain. T cells, B-cell-depleted T cells, or PBMCs provided the cDNA or gDNA that served as material.

V shed 4 bases, J shed 2 bases, and the junction held 4 bases outside the gene matches. The length of the CDR3 is 15 residues. Germline loops: CDR1 MGHRA, CDR2 YSYEKL. Libraries were prepared by immunoSEQ multiplex PCR; TCRdb keeps only in-frame clonotypes and omits some of them. The table has about 290,000 clones, about 90% seen once. Material: peripheral blood. The TCR was taken from a woman aged 25 to 39 with COVID-19, enrolled during active disease. The genes are TRBV4-1 and TRBJ2-7; TRBD1 matches 11 bases. The CDR3 DNA reads as TGCGCCAGCAGCCTTATGGGACAGGGGGCCTACGAGCAGTACTTC. Amino acid sequence: CASSLMGQGAYEQYF.